The present T cell receptor (beta chain) was sequenced within a study of blood T cell repertoires in COVID-19. Study-wide context: Spain, Italy and the United States supplied samples that represented acute and convalescent COVID-19. Sample material is recorded as cDNA or gDNA derived from T cells, B-cell-depleted T cells, or PBMCs.

TCRdb keeps only in-frame clones here, not all; method: immunoSEQ multiplex PCR. The repertoire holds roughly 50,000 clones, with over 80% as singletons. Germline loops: CDR1 LGHNA, CDR2 YSLEER. V was pared by 3 bases and J by 5 bases, with 11 bases between. This CDR3 is 14 amino acids long. Sequenced: peripheral blood. The sequence was obtained from a man between 70 and 80 years old with acute or convalescent COVID-19. The chain uses TRBV4-3 and TRBJ1-5; the D gene is possibly TRBD1 (5 bases). CDR3 DNA: TGCGCCAGCAGCCATCTCCCGGGGGATCAGCCCCAGCATTTT. It is translated as CASSHLPGDQPQHF.